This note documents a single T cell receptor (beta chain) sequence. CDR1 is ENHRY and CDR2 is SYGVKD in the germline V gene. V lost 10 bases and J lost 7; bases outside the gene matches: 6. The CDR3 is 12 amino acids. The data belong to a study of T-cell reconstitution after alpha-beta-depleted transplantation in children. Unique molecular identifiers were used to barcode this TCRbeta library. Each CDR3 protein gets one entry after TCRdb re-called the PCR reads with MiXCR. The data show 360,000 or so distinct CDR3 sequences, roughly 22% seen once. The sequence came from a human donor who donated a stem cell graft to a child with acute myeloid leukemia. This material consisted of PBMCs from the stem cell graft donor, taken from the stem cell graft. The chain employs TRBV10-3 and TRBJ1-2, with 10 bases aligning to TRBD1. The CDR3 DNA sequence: TGTGCCAGCGCCGGGACAGGGGTTGGCTACACCTTC. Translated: CASAGTGVGYTF.